This passage covers 11 T cell receptor beta chains from one sample sequenced in a study of shared clonotypes between healthy human individuals. Using immunoSEQ multiplex PCR, the repertoire was profiled, and TCRdb retains in-frame clones only, with some absent. This table holds about 2.4 million clones, over 85% found once. Sequencing was done on a sample of naive CD4+ T cells from PBMCs. Subset meaning: CD45RA+ positively selected. Receptor source: a man younger than 35 in good health. Some clones in this sample may be carry-over from other donors' samples.

The V gene is TRBV28, the J gene TRBJ1-4; 12 bases are a match to TRBD1. Looked up from germline, CDR1 is MDHEN and CDR2 is SYDVKM. The CDR3 is 18 amino acids. The V segment lost 6 bases and the J segment 2 bases; nucleotides outside the gene matches: 10. DNA of the CDR3: TGTGCCAGCAGCACTACACAGGGACAGGGGGCGACTAATGAAAAACTGTTTTTT. This translates into CASSTTQGQGATNEKLFF. Drawing the rest from reference TRBV28 and TRBJ1-4, the complete variable domain is DVKVTQSSRYLVKRTGEKVFLECVQDMDHENMFWYRQDPGLGLRLIYFSYDVKMKEKGDIPEGYSVSREKKERFSLILESASTNQTSMYLCASSTTQGQGATNEKLFFGSGTQLSVL.

The V call is TRBV9, the J call TRBJ1-5; 7 positions agree with TRBD1. The CDR3 extends over 15 amino acids. Germline CDR1 is SGDLS and CDR2 is YYNGEE. The V segment lost 0 bases and the J segment 1 base; nucleotides outside the gene matches: 1. CDR3 sequence (DNA): TGTGCCAGCAGCGTAGGGGACAGCAGCAATCAGCCCCAGCATTTT. Its translation: CASSVGDSSNQPQHF.

V gene TRBV11-3 combines with J gene TRBJ2-3, with TRBD2 as a possible D gene (5 bases). The CDR3 is 13 amino acids. The germline V gene has CDR1 SGHNT and CDR2 YENEEA. V shed 4 bases and J shed 5 bases, with 10 bases lying between them. The CDR3: CASSSTRGDTQYF. The DNA of the CDR3 is TGTGCCAGCAGCTCTACCCGGGGAGATACGCAGTATTTT.

V and J are TRBV14 and TRBJ2-5; TRBD2 matches at 12 bases. Germline V gene data show CDR1 as SGHDN and CDR2 as FVKESK. CDR3 length: 21 residues. V lost 5 bases, J lost 1 base, and 20 bases stayed unmatched. The CDR3 spells CASSKRLAGGPHPDGQETQYF. As DNA, the CDR3 is TGTGCCAGCAGCAAACGCCTAGCGGGAGGGCCTCACCCGGACGGCCAAGAGACCCAGTACTTC.

This clone has just one count. The V gene is TRBV11-2, the J gene TRBJ2-7, with D tentatively TRBD2 (5 bases). V was clipped by 6 bases and J by 0 bases, with 15 bases between them. This CDR3 region has 15 residues. The germline V gene has CDR1 SGHAT and CDR2 FQNNGV. CDR3 amino acids: CASSLSFEGSYEQYF. The CDR3 nucleotides are TGTGCCAGCAGTCTTTCCTTTGAGGGCTCCTACGAGCAGTACTTC.

Points on this clone: At one end, the junction sequence differs from germline, possibly due to a read error. This chain uses TRBV18 with TRBJ2-5; 9 nucleotides align to TRBD1. The germline CDR1 and CDR2 sequences are KGHSH and LQKENI. The CDR3 loop spans 15 amino acids. The CDR3 DNA follows: TGTGCCAGCTCACCAACAGGGGGCTGGCAAGGGACCCAGTACTTC. Protein: CASSPTGGWQGTQYF.

This clone was observed a single time. The chain employs TRBV6-1 and TRBJ2-7; 7 positions match TRBD1. Germline CDR1 MNHNS, CDR2 SASEGT. The ends lost 4 bases at V and 4 bases at J; junction bases unmatched: 7. The CDR3 is made up of 14 amino acids. CDR3 protein: CASSARDRAYEQYF. In DNA form, the CDR3 reads TGTGCCAGCAGTGCCAGGGACAGAGCATACGAGCAGTACTTC.

V is TRBV11-3 and J is TRBJ2-5; 7 bases align to TRBD1. This CDR3 is 13 amino acids long. The germline gives CDR1 SGHNT, CDR2 YENEEA. J gave up 3 bases and V 5 bases, and 3 bases lay outside the gene matches. The CDR3 region is CASSIDREETQYF. The CDR3 nucleotides read TGTGCCAGCAGCATCGACAGGGAAGAGACCCAGTACTTC.

This rearrangement joins TRBV6-6 to TRBJ2-2; D may be TRBD1 (6 bases). V was trimmed by 5 bases and J by 0 bases, leaving 10 bases between them. CDR1 and CDR2 from the germline V gene are MNHNY and SVGAGI (reference sequence). The CDR3 has 15 residues. This chain's CDR3 is CASSPRTANTGELFF. As DNA, the CDR3 is TGTGCCAGCAGTCCCCGGACAGCGAACACCGGGGAGCTGTTTTTT.

The DNA for the CDR3 is TGTGCCAGCTCATTCCGACTAGCGGCGAACACCGGGGAGCTGTTTTTT. Amino acids: CASSFRLAANTGELFF. The chain uses TRBV18 and TRBJ2-2, with 9 bases lining up with TRBD2. V lost 5 bases, J lost 0 bases, and 4 bases stayed unmatched. The CDR3 has 16 residues. Germline CDR1 is KGHSH and CDR2 is LQKENI.

V usage is TRBV4-1 and J usage is TRBJ1-4; D remains ambiguous. The CDR3 runs 16 residues. Germline loops: CDR1 MGHRA, CDR2 YSYEKL. The ends were cut back, 4 bases at V and 0 bases at J, with 12 bases in the middle. The DNA of the CDR3 is TGCGCCAGCAGCCCCAATGTGGGCTCAACTAATGAAAAACTGTTTTTT. Encoded protein: CASSPNVGSTNEKLFF.